These T cell receptor beta chains were read from a single sample in a study of cytomegalovirus exposure and HLA in healthy donors. Using immunoSEQ multiplex PCR, the repertoire was profiled, and TCRdb retains in-frame clones only, with some absent. The table shows about 190,000 clones, with roughly 80% occurring only once. Sample: PBMCs. The receptor set was obtained from a young woman in good health and CMV-seronegative. The conserved cysteine and the conserved F or W are not part of the CDR3 here. A D gene is named only where the DNA matches it firmly. Clone size is shown for a subset of rows, as once, few, many or a class of expanded clone.

clone_size v_call d_call cdr3_aa
- TRBV28 - ASTRGPNYGYT
- TRBV5-1 TRBD2 ASSLLGDGTSYEQY
- TRBV7-6 TRBD1 ASSLSWRQGAYEQY
few TRBV7-2 TRBD1 ASSSGGQGNQPQH
- TRBV28 TRBD2 ASSLLLGGGRGELF
- TRBV5-1 TRBD2 ASRRASGGFSTDTQY
- TRBV10-2 TRBD1 ATDTGTGTEAF
- TRBV27 TRBD2 ASRLAASSYNEQF
- TRBV6-1 - ASSEAGNGKAF
- TRBV6-6 TRBD1 ASSSPDRWVNTEAF
- TRBV27 TRBD1 ASSPGQGNEQY
- TRBV7-2 TRBD1 ASSLERDRALNGYT
- TRBV5-1 - ASSLTDSGNTIY
- TRBV5-1 - ASSSTLYQETQY
few TRBV5-8 - ASSFKQGGNTIY
- TRBV7-9 - SSSLLGGEQETQY
- TRBV19 TRBD1 ASSRAGTANTEAF
- TRBV5-4 TRBD2 ASSGGGSGRNGEQY
- TRBV7-2 TRBD2 ASSPTSGSGETQY
- TRBV25-1 TRBD1 ASSGVAQGARTDTQY
few TRBV28 TRBD2 ASSFGGSGSLEQY
- TRBV5-1 TRBD2 ASSLRAGVTDTQY
- TRBV7-9 - SSSPRDEQY
- TRBV7-6 TRBD2 ASSPGLAGYNEQF
- TRBV6-1 - ASTGSGGNQPQH